This T cell receptor (beta chain) derives from a study of OX40 agonist ivuxolimab in advanced cancers. Study-level background: Treatment received earlier with anti-PD-1, anti-PD-L1 or anti-CTLA-4 agents was allowed, and less than 45% had some.

Measured with immunoSEQ multiplex PCR; TCRdb has only the in-frame clones, and not every one. This sample has 45,000 to 55,000 clones, with around 94% found just once. Peripheral blood came from all dose cohorts at three timepoints. CDR1 is SGHKS and CDR2 is YYEKEE in the germline V gene (reference sequence). This CDR3 is 18 amino acids long. Between the trimmed V and J ends, which lost 2 bases and 0 bases, there was a span of 20 bases. This receptor was taken from an adult with an advanced solid tumor such as melanoma, head and neck, liver or kidney cancer. The source was CD4+ or CD8+ T cells sorted from blood, collected in a trial of the OX40 agonist ivuxolimab. V usage is TRBV5-5 and J usage is TRBJ1-1; D not resolved. The CDR3 DNA is TGTGCCAGCAGCTTTAAGCAGCCTCGGATTCTGATGAACACTGAAGCTTTCTTT. Encoded protein: CASSFKQPRILMNTEAFF.